This TCR beta chain emerged from a study of T cell responses to AZD1222 COVID-19 vaccine. Assay used: immunoSEQ multiplex PCR; TCRdb lists only in-frame clones, some missing. The sample lists approximately 140,000 clones, roughly nine tenths occurring once. The table lists this clone with a count of one. Germline CDR1 and CDR2: GTSNPN and SVGIG (reference sequence). The CDR3 contains 15 residues. V gave up 3 bases and J gave up 10 bases; unmatched junction bases: 10. The gene calls are TRBV30 and TRBJ1-6; 9 nucleotides line up with TRBD1. This specimen consisted of peripheral blood, obtained on day 0 of AZD1222 vaccination. The sequence came from an adult in good health. The CDR3 sequence: CAWSDLQGAGSPLHF. The DNA for the CDR3 is TGTGCCTGGAGCGACCTACAGGGGGCAGGGTCACCCCTCCACTTT.